This T cell receptor beta chain was obtained from a study of Graves' ophthalmopathy and Graves' hyperthyroidism. Pregnant or lactating patients and those with other autoimmune diseases or uncontrolled infections were excluded. With 1 base removed from V and 5 bases from J, the gap between germline ends came to 8 bases. This CDR3 is built from 14 residues. Per the germline V gene, CDR1 is PRHDT and CDR2 is FYEKMQ (reference sequence). RNA transcripts were the source from which TCR beta CDR3 regions were amplified. First-round RT-PCR relied on HTBI primers, and a second-round multiplex PCR came next. TCRdb analysed the multiplex PCR reads with MiXCR anew, one entry per CDR3 protein. The table shows approximately 540,000 distinct CDR3 sequences, with approximately 37% occurring only once. This clonotype has ten or more counts. Its matching antigen is unknown. Overall study results and limits: Thyroid clonotypes that were expanded above 0.001 frequency mostly also appeared in blood.

This chain joins TRBV13 and TRBJ2-2; no definite D call. Material for sequencing was peripheral blood or thyroid tissue (not recorded which). This sequence originates from an adult man with Graves' hyperthyroidism. CDR3 sequence: CASSLDRRTGELFF. The CDR3, as DNA: TGTGCCAGCAGCTTAGATCGTAGGACCGGGGAGCTGTTTTTT.